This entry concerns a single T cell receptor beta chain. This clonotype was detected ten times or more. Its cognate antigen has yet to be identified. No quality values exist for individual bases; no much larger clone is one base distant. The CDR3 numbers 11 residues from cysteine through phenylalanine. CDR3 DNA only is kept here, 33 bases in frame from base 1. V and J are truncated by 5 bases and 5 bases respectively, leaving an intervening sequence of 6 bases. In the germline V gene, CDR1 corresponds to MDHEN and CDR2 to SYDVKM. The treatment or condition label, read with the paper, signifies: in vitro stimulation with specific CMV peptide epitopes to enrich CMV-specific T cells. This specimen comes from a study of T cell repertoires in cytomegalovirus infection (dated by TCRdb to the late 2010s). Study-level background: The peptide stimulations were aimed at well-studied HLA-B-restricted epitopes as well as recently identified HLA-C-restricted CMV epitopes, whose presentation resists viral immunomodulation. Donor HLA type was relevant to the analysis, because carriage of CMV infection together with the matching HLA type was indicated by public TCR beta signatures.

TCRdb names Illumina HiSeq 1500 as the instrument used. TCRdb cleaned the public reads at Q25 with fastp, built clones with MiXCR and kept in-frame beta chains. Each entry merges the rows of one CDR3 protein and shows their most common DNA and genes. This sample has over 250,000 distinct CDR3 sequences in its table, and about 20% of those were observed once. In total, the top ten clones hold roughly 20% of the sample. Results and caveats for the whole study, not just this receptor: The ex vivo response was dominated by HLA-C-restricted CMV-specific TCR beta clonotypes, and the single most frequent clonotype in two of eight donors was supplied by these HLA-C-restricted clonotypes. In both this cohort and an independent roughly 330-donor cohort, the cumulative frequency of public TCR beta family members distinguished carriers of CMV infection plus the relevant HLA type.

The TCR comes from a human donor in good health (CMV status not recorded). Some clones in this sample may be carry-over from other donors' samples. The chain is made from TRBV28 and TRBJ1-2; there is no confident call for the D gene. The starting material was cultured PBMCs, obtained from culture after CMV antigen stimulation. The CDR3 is CASSTAYGYTF. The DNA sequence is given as TGTGCCAGCAGTACAGCTTATGGCTACACCTTC.